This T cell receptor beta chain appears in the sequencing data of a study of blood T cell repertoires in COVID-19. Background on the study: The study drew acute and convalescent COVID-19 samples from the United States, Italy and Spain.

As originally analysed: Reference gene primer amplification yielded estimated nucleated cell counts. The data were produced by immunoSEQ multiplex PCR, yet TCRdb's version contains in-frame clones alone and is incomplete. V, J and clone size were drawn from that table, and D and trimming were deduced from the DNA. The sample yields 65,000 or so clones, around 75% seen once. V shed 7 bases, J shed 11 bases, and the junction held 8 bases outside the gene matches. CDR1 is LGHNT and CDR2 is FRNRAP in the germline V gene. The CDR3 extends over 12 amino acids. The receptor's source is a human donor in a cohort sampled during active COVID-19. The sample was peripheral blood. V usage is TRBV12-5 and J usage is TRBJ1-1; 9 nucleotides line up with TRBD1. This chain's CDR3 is CASAVQGARAFF. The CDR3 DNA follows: TGTGCTAGTGCCGTACAGGGGGCGAGGGCTTTCTTT.